The clone carrying this TCR beta chain was counted a single time. Antigen unknown. Sequenced by immunoSEQ multiplex PCR; TCRdb stores in-frame clones only, minus some. The repertoire holds 170,000 or so clones, with approximately 90% as singletons. This entry belongs to a study of T cell responses to AZD1222 COVID-19 vaccine. Study in general: Second-dose intervals near 4 or 12 weeks were combined.

Study-wide findings and caveats: Repertoires were obtained solely post-peak T cell response. Females outnumbered males among donors, who were mostly white British; clonal diversity was possibly underestimated. Spike-specific TCR breadth and depth were elevated following two AZD1222 doses.

Specimen: peripheral blood, collected on day 0 of AZD1222 vaccination. This clonotype was sampled from an adult in good health.

As DNA, the CDR3 is TGCGCCAGCAGCGCCGGGGGACTAGCGGGGGTCAATGAGCAGTTCTTC. Residues: CASSAGGLAGVNEQFF. The chain is built from TRBV5-1 and TRBJ2-1; 14 bases line up with TRBD2. CDR3 size: 16 residues. Germline values: CDR1 SGHRS, CDR2 YFSETQ. The V and J ends lost 4 bases and 6 bases, in that order; junction bases with no gene match: 6.